The 26 T cell receptor beta chains in this list originate from one sample, sequenced in a study of shared clonotypes between healthy human individuals. Assay used: immunoSEQ multiplex PCR; TCRdb lists only in-frame clones, some missing. This sample has about 2.4 million clones, with roughly 93% found just once. Source material: naive CD4+ T cells from PBMCs. Regarding subset: CD45RA+ positively selected. These receptors were obtained from a man aged 18 to 29 in good health. Some clones in this sample may be carry-over from other donors' samples.

Notes on this clone: The same CDR3 arises from other DNA sequences in this sample as well. V usage is TRBV5-4 and J usage is TRBJ2-2; no definite D call. This CDR3 comprises 13 residues. The V end lost 0 bases, the J end lost 5 bases, and 5 bases lay between the germline ends. Germline values: CDR1 SGHNT, CDR2 YYREEE (reference sequence). CDR3 residues: CASSLVGTGELFF. CDR3 DNA sequence: TGTGCCAGCAGCTTGGTTGGGACCGGGGAGCTGTTTTTT.

V and J are TRBV7-9 and TRBJ2-5; tentative D call: TRBD2 (5 bases). This CDR3 spans 15 amino acids. Trimming took off 5 bases at V and 1 base at J, with 14 bases between the two ends. Germline assignment: CDR1 SEHNR and CDR2 FQNEAQ (reference sequence). As DNA, the CDR3 is TGTGCCAGCAGCCCACCCATCACTAGCCAAGAGACCCAGTACTTC. This gives the protein CASSPPITSQETQYF.

This chain uses TRBV6-5 with TRBJ1-2; perhaps TRBD1 as D (6 bases). There are 14 residues in the CDR3. V was shortened by 4 bases and J by 4 bases, with 13 bases between the two germline ends. Germline assignment: CDR1 MNHEY and CDR2 SVGAGI. The CDR3 DNA reads TGTGCCAGCAGTTCTCAGGGGATGGCCTATGGCTACACCTTC. The encoded protein is CASSSQGMAYGYTF.

The chain couples TRBV18 to TRBJ1-2, with D possibly being TRBD1 (5 bases). This CDR3 contains 15 residues. V dropped 0 bases and J dropped 4 bases, with 12 bases sitting between them. Per germline, CDR1 KGHSH and CDR2 LQKENI. The CDR3 sequence: CASSPPSGSTYGYTF. For the CDR3, the DNA is TGTGCCAGCTCACCACCGTCAGGGAGTACCTATGGCTACACCTTC.

The DNA of the CDR3 is TGTGCCAGCAGCTTAGATAGGGAAGCCCAAGAGACCCAGTACTTC. This encodes CASSLDREAQETQYF. The chain uses TRBV7-2 and TRBJ2-5, with D unresolved. The CDR3 has 15 residues. Trimming cost V 1 base and J 1 base, with 10 bases left between them. From germline, CDR1 is SGHTA and CDR2 FQGNSA.

The genes are TRBV28 and TRBJ1-4, with 8 positions matching TRBD1. J gave up 8 bases and V 7 bases, and 9 bases lay outside the gene matches. In germline, CDR1 is MDHEN, CDR2 SYDVKM. The CDR3 covers 14 residues. In DNA, the CDR3 is TGTGCCAGCAACTCGGCAGGGGGCAGAGAAAAACTGTTTTTT. It translates to CASNSAGGREKLFF.

The V and J genes are TRBV11-2 and TRBJ2-4, with D unclear. The CDR3 loop spans 14 amino acids. Trimming removed 1 base at V and 15 bases at J, with 19 bases between. Germline-derived CDR1 and CDR2 are SGHAT and FQNNGV. The CDR3 DNA follows: TGTGCCAGCAGCTTAGGTACCGGGCCCCACGTCGGGTACTTC. This sequence encodes CASSLGTGPHVGYF.

This clone is a singleton in its sample. The rearrangement links TRBV4-2 to TRBJ1-2; 7 bases are shared with TRBD1. The CDR3 has 17 residues. Losses at the gene ends were 0 bases for V and 3 bases for J; bases not matched to a gene: 10. CDR1 and CDR2 from the germline V gene are LGHNA and YNFKEQ. The CDR3 DNA reads TGTGCCAGCAGCCAAGATGGTGACAGGGTAGTTCACTATGGCTACACCTTC. Encoded protein: CASSQDGDRVVHYGYTF.

This clone has only one observation. The rearrangement links TRBV28 to TRBJ2-1; D is possibly TRBD1 (5 bases). The germline V gene has CDR1 MDHEN and CDR2 SYDVKM. There are 14 residues in the CDR3. Trimming pared 4 bases from V and 3 bases from J, leaving 10 bases between. The CDR3 loop is CASSSSQGYNEQFF. CDR3 DNA sequence: TGTGCCAGCAGTTCGAGTCAGGGCTACAATGAGCAGTTCTTC.

The rearrangement uses TRBV5-1 and TRBJ2-5; the D gene is possibly TRBD1 (6 bases). Trimming stripped 5 bases from V and 2 bases from J, with 16 bases between. The germline V gene encodes CDR1 SGHRS and CDR2 YFSETQ. The CDR3 runs to 15 residues. Written as DNA, the CDR3 is TGCGCCAGCAGTTGGGGAGCAGGGGCACAAGAGACCCAGTACTTC. Translated, it gives CASSWGAGAQETQYF.

This clone was observed a single time. The CDR3 loop reads CASSTTGGWETQYF. CDR3 sequence (DNA): TGTGCCAGCAGTACGACAGGGGGTTGGGAGACCCAGTACTTC. The chain couples TRBV28 to TRBJ2-5; 9 positions agree with TRBD1. Trimming cost V 5 bases and J 5 bases; bases outside gene matches: 6. Germline values: CDR1 MDHEN, CDR2 SYDVKM. The CDR3 consists of 14 residues. The variable domain in full, with the rest retrieved from reference TRBV28 and TRBJ2-5, is DVKVTQSSRYLVKRTGEKVFLECVQDMDHENMFWYRQDPGLGLRLIYFSYDVKMKEKGDIPEGYSVSREKKERFSLILESASTNQTSMYLCASSTTGGWETQYFGPGTRLLVL.

V usage is TRBV19 and J usage is TRBJ1-1, with D maybe TRBD1 (6 bases). V was clipped by 5 bases and J by 1 base, with 8 bases between them. Germline CDR1 is LNHDA and CDR2 is SQIVND (reference sequence). There are 13 residues in the CDR3. The CDR3 sequence: CASSVRGNTEAFF. CDR3 nucleotides: TGTGCCAGTAGTGTCAGGGGGAACACTGAAGCTTTCTTT.

The gene calls are TRBV19 and TRBJ2-3; no firm D call. Trimming shortened V by 0 bases and J by 9 bases, and 10 bases separated the two germline ends. Germline CDR1 is LNHDA and CDR2 is SQIVND (reference sequence). The CDR3 contains 13 residues. CDR3 region: CASSIDGLGTQYF. In DNA, the CDR3 is TGTGCCAGTAGTATAGATGGGTTGGGAACGCAGTATTTT.

The chain has TRBV28 and TRBJ2-7; 8 bases line up with TRBD1. The CDR3 is 13 amino acids. In germline, CDR1 is MDHEN, CDR2 SYDVKM. The junction had 6 bases not matched to a gene; V was cut back by 8 bases and J by 3 bases. The CDR3 reads CASRTGSRYEQYF. The CDR3 nucleotides are TGTGCCAGCCGGACAGGGTCGCGCTACGAGCAGTACTTC.

J is TRBJ1-2 and V is TRBV5-1; 11 bases align to TRBD1. V was clipped by 7 bases and J by 4 bases; unmatched bases: 9. The CDR3 has 15 amino acids. CDR1 is SGHRS and CDR2 is YFSETQ in the germline V gene. CDR3 nucleotides: TGCGCCAGCTCCGAAACCGGGACAGGGGGCTATGGCTACACCTTC. It is translated as CASSETGTGGYGYTF.

The V and J genes are TRBV10-3 and TRBJ1-1, with TRBD1 matching 9 bases. This CDR3 comprises 15 residues. V lost 3 bases to trimming and J lost 7 bases; unmatched junction nucleotides: 9. The germline gives CDR1 ENHRY, CDR2 SYGVKD. The CDR3: CAISDTRGTGSEAFF. The CDR3 DNA follows: TGTGCCATCAGTGATACCCGCGGGACAGGGAGTGAAGCTTTCTTT.

In its sample, this clone was seen once. The chain is built from TRBV4-3 and TRBJ2-7; the D is unclear. V was clipped by 0 bases and J by 6 bases, with 9 bases between them. Germline V lookup: CDR1 LGHNA, CDR2 YSLEER. The CDR3 contains 13 residues. CDR3: CASSQENRGEQYF. The CDR3 nucleotides are TGCGCCAGCAGCCAAGAAAATCGAGGCGAGCAGTACTTC.

V is TRBV5-4 and J is TRBJ2-3; D is ambiguous. The CDR3 length is 15 residues. Trimming took 4 bases from V and 3 from J, leaving 15 bases between them. Per germline, CDR1 SGHNT and CDR2 YYREEE (reference sequence). CDR3 DNA: TGTGCCAGCAGCATAAGGGTTCTCAGGACAGATACGCAGTATTTT. Protein product: CASSIRVLRTDTQYF.

J is TRBJ1-1 and V is TRBV5-1; no firm D call. The germline V gene encodes CDR1 SGHRS and CDR2 YFSETQ. V was shortened by 7 bases and J by 3 bases, with 19 bases between the two germline ends. The CDR3 covers 15 residues. The CDR3 protein is CASSKEGWSDTEAFF. CDR3 nucleotides: TGCGCCAGCTCCAAAGAAGGCTGGTCGGACACTGAAGCTTTCTTT.

This sequence joins TRBV2 and TRBJ2-5; 8 bases agree with TRBD2. Germline values: CDR1 SNHLY, CDR2 FYNNEI. Trimming cost V 6 bases and J 2 bases; bases outside gene matches: 2. This CDR3 contains 13 residues. The CDR3 loop reads CASRTGGQETQYF. CDR3 nucleotide sequence: TGTGCCAGCAGAACGGGAGGGCAAGAGACCCAGTACTTC.

The V gene is TRBV15, the J gene TRBJ2-4; 7 bases align to TRBD1. This CDR3 is built from 16 residues. V dropped 0 bases and J dropped 3; count of bases not matched to a gene: 5. The germline V gene has CDR1 LNHNV and CDR2 YYDKDF (reference sequence). CDR3: CATSRDRTGGKNIQYF. Written as DNA, the CDR3 is TGTGCCACCAGCAGAGATCGGACAGGCGGCAAAAACATTCAGTACTTC.

Note on this clone: The sample has other DNA sequences that encode this CDR3 too. The V gene is TRBV7-9, the J gene TRBJ2-1; 8 positions agree with TRBD1. The germline V gene encodes CDR1 SEHNR and CDR2 FQNEAQ (reference sequence). The CDR3 spans 15 residues. Trimming took 1 base from V and 8 from J; bases not matched to a gene: 7. The CDR3 loop is CASSLGQGAGDEQFF. Here the CDR3 DNA reads TGTGCCAGCAGCTTAGGGCAGGGGGCTGGGGATGAGCAGTTCTTC.

A single count supports this clone. V usage is TRBV7-9 and J usage is TRBJ1-1; D gene unclear. The CDR3 extends over 13 amino acids. The V end was cut by 1 base, the J end by 3 bases, with 6 bases between. CDR1 and CDR2 (germline): SEHNR, FQNEAQ (reference sequence). CDR3 residues: CASSLDRYTEAFF. CDR3 bases: TGTGCCAGCAGCTTAGATAGGTACACTGAAGCTTTCTTT.

The CDR3 here is CASSKLDRGSIQPQHF. As DNA, the CDR3 is TGTGCCAGTAGTAAACTGGACAGGGGTAGTATTCAGCCCCAGCATTTT. The chain recombines TRBV19 with TRBJ1-5; 9 bases agree with TRBD1. Germline loops: CDR1 LNHDA, CDR2 SQIVND (reference sequence). The V gene end was trimmed by 4 bases and the J gene end by 6 bases; junction bases not matched to a gene: 10. This CDR3 contains 16 residues. Supplemented by reference TRBV19 and TRBJ1-5, the full variable domain reads DGGITQSPKYLFRKEGQNVTLSCEQNLNHDAMYWYRQDPGQGLRLIYYSQIVNDFQKGDIAEGYSVSREKKESFPLTVTSAQKNPTAFYLCASSKLDRGSIQPQHFGDGTRLSIL.

The chain recombines TRBV14 with TRBJ2-1, with D perhaps matching TRBD2 (6 bases). The V gene's germline CDR1 is SGHDN and CDR2 FVKESK. V was cut by 3 bases and J by 8 bases, with 20 bases left in between. This CDR3 is 16 amino acids long. This CDR3 reads CASSHSDKTGVYEQFF. In DNA form, the CDR3 reads TGTGCCAGCAGCCATTCTGACAAAACGGGGGTATATGAGCAGTTCTTC.

The chain couples TRBV27 to TRBJ2-2; D remains unclear. Germline-derived CDR1 and CDR2 are MNHEY and SMNVEV (reference sequence). The V end was cut by 2 bases, the J end by 7 bases, with 14 bases between. The length of the CDR3 is 15 residues. CDR3 protein: CASSLRVKWFGELFF. Here the CDR3 DNA reads TGTGCCAGCAGTTTAAGGGTAAAATGGTTCGGGGAGCTGTTTTTT.